These 8 T cell receptor beta chains share one sample of origin, sequenced in a study of cytomegalovirus exposure and HLA in healthy donors. In the PCR, 60 Vbeta and 13 Jbeta primers were used. TCRdb's table, derived via immunoSEQ multiplex PCR, lists solely in-frame clones and lacks some. This sample carries about 160,000 clones, 86% of them seen once, and the ten largest clones take under 2%. The sequenced material came from PBMCs. These receptors were obtained from a woman between 18 and 30 years old in good health and CMV-seronegative.

This sequence joins TRBV5-1 and TRBJ1-2; 8 bases are shared with TRBD1. Germline V CDR1 and CDR2: SGHRS, YFSETQ. This CDR3 spans 11 amino acids. V lost 0 bases, J lost 11 bases, and 0 bases stayed unmatched. The CDR3 region is CASSLGTGYTF. CDR3 nucleotides: TGCGCCAGCAGCTTGGGGACAGGGTACACCTTC.

The genes are TRBV9 and TRBJ2-6; 10 bases match TRBD1. The CDR3 has 18 amino acids. The germline gives CDR1 SGDLS, CDR2 YYNGEE. Germline trimming cut 4 bases from V and 2 bases from J; bases unmatched to any gene: 9. The CDR3 DNA is TGTGCCAGCAGCACCCCGCCCGGGACAGGGGCTGGGGCCAACGTCCTGACTTTC. It encodes CASSTPPGTGAGANVLTF.

J is TRBJ1-4 and V is TRBV28; 9 nucleotides agree with TRBD1. This CDR3 contains 17 residues. In germline, CDR1 is MDHEN, CDR2 SYDVKM. J lost 1 base, V lost 5 bases, and 8 bases had no gene match. The CDR3 nucleotides are TGTGCCAGCAGTATGTACAGGGGGCAGGGAACTAATGAAAAACTGTTTTTT. It specifies CASSMYRGQGTNEKLFF.

The CDR3 DNA sequence: TGTGCCAGCAGGAGCGGGGTCCCTTACAATGAGCAGTTCTTC. It yields the protein CASRSGVPYNEQFF. The chain combines TRBV28 with TRBJ2-1; TRBD2 matches at 7 bases. CDR1 and CDR2 from the germline V gene are MDHEN and SYDVKM. This CDR3 comprises 14 residues. V lost 6 bases, J lost 4 bases, and 6 bases stayed unmatched.

CDR3 amino acids: CASSSRRTSNQPQHF. The CDR3 DNA follows: TGTGCCAGCAGCTCCCGGAGAACGTCAAATCAGCCCCAGCATTTT. This rearrangement joins TRBV12-1 to TRBJ1-5. TRBV12-1 is an annotated pseudogene. This CDR3 is built from 15 residues.

V and J are TRBV11-3 and TRBJ1-5; TRBD1 is a possible D gene (6 bases). The CDR3 contains 14 residues. Deletions cut 4 bases from V and 4 bases from J, with 11 bases between. Germline V lookup: CDR1 SGHNT, CDR2 YENEEA. The CDR3 loop reads CASSSDRLNQPQHF. The DNA for the CDR3 is TGTGCCAGCAGCTCGGACAGACTGAATCAGCCCCAGCATTTT.

This chain links TRBV6-4 with TRBJ1-5; a possible D gene is TRBD1 (5 bases). CDR1 and CDR2 (germline): MRHNA, SNTAGT. V lost 5 bases and J 2 bases, leaving 13 bases between the germline ends. There are 15 residues in the CDR3. The DNA of the CDR3 is TGTGCCAGCAGTAAAAGTGCGGGGGGCAATCAGCCCCAGCATTTT. Residues: CASSKSAGGNQPQHF.

The gene calls are TRBV27 and TRBJ1-6, with 8 bases matching TRBD1. The CDR3 spans 17 residues. From germline, CDR1 is MNHEY and CDR2 SMNVEV (reference sequence). V lost 5 bases to trimming and J lost 4 bases; unmatched junction nucleotides: 10. CDR3: CASSPGQGGGYNSPLHF. The DNA of the CDR3 is TGTGCCAGCAGTCCCGGACAGGGTGGGGGGTATAATTCACCCCTCCACTTT.